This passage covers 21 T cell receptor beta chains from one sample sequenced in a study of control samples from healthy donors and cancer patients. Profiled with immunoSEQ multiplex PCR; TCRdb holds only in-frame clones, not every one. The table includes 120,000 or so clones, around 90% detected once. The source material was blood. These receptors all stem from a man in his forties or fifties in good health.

CDR3 bases: TGTGCCAGTAGTCCACTAGCGGTCCGAGAGACCCAGTACTTC. As protein: CASSPLAVRETQYF. This chain links TRBV19 with TRBJ2-5, with 8 bases matching TRBD2. Unmatched junction bases numbered 6, after V lost 5 bases and J lost 4 bases. This CDR3 has 14 residues. Germline V gene data show CDR1 as LNHDA and CDR2 as SQIVND (reference sequence).

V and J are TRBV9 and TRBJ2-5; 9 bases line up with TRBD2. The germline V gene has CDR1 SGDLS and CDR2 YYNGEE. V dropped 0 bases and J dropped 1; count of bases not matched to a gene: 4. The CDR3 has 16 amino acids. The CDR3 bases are TGTGCCAGCAGCGTAGGGAATAGCGGGGGCCAAGAGACCCAGTACTTC. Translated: CASSVGNSGGQETQYF.

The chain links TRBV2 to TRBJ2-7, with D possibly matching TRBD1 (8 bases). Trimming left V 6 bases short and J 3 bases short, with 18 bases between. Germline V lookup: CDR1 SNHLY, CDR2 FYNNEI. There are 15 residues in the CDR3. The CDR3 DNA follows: TGTGCCAGCAGCCTCGATACAGGGGGGGGCTACGAGCAGTACTTC. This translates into CASSLDTGGGYEQYF.

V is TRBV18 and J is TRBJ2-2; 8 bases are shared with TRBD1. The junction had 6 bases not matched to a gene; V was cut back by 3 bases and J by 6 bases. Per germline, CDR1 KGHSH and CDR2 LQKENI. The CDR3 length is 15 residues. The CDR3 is CASSPGTGKAGELFF. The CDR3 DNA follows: TGTGCCAGCTCACCCGGGACAGGAAAGGCCGGGGAGCTGTTTTTT.

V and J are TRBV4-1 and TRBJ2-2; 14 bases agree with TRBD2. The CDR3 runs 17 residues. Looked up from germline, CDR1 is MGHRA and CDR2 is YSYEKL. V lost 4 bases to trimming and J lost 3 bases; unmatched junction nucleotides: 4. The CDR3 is CASSPGLAGGDTGELFF. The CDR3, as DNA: TGCGCCAGCAGCCCCGGACTAGCGGGGGGAGACACCGGGGAGCTGTTTTTT.

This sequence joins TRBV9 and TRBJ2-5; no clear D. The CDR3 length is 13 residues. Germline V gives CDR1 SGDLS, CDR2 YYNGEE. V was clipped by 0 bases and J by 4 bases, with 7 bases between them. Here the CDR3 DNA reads TGTGCCAGCAGCGTAGCTATTTCAGAGACCCAGTACTTC. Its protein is CASSVAISETQYF.

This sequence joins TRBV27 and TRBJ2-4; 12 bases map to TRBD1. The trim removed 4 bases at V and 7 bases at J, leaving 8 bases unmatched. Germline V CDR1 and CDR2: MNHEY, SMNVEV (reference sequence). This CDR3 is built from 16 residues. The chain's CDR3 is CASSSTLGQGANIQYF. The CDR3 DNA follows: TGTGCCAGCAGTTCCACCCTGGGACAGGGGGCCAACATTCAGTACTTC.

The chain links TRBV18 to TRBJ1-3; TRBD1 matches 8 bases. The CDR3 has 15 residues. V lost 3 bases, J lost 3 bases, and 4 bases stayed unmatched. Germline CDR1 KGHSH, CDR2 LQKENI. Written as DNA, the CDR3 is TGTGCCAGCTCACCGGGACAGGTTATTGGAAACACCATATATTTT. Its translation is CASSPGQVIGNTIYF. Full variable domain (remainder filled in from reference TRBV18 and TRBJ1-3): NAGVMQNPRHLVRRRGQEARLRCSPMKGHSHVYWYRQLPEEGLKFMVYLQKENIIDESGMPKERFSAEFPKEGPSILRIQQVVRGDSAAYFCASSPGQVIGNTIYFGEGSWLTVV.

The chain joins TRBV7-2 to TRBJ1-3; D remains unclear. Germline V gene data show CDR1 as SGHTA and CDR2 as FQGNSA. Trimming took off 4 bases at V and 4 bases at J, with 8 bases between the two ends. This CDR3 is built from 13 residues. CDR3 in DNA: TGTGCCAGCAGCTCCCTCCAAGGAAACACCATATATTTT. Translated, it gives CASSSLQGNTIYF.

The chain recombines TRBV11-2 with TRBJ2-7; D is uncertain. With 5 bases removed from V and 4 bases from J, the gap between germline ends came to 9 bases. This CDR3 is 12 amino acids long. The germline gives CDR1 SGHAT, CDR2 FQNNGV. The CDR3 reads CASSHGRYEQYF. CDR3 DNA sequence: TGTGCCAGCAGCCATGGACGGTACGAGCAGTACTTC.

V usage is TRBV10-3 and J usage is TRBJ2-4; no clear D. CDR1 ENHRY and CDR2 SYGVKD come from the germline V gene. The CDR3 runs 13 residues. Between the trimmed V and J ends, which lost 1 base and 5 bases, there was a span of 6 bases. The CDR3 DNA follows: TGTGCCATCAGTGAGTTAGGCGAAAACATTCAGTACTTC. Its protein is CAISELGENIQYF.

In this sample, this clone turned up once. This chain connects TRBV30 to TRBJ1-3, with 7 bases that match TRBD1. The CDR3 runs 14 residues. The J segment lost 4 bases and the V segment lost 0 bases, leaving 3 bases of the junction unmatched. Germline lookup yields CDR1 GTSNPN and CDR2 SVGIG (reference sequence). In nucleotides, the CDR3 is TGTGCCTGGAGTGTAACAGGGGCCGGAAACACCATATATTTT. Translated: CAWSVTGAGNTIYF.

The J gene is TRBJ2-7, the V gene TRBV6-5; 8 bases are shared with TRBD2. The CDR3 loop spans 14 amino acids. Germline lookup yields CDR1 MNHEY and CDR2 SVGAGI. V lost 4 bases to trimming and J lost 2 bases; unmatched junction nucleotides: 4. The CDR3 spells CASSFPGGAYEQYF. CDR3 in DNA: TGTGCCAGCAGTTTCCCGGGAGGGGCCTACGAGCAGTACTTC.

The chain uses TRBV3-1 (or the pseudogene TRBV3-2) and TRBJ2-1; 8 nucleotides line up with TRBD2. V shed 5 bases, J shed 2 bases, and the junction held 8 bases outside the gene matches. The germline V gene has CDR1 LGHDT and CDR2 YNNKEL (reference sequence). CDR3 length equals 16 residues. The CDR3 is CASSSYRGGAYNEQFF. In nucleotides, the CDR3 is TGTGCCAGCAGCTCCTACCGGGGGGGAGCCTACAATGAGCAGTTCTTC.

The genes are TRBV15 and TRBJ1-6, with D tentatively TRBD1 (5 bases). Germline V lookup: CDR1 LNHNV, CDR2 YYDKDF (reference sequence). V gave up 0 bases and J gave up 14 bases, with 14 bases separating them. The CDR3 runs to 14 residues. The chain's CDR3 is CATSRDLDSRALHF. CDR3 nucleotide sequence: TGTGCCACCAGCAGAGATCTAGACTCCAGGGCCCTCCACTTT.

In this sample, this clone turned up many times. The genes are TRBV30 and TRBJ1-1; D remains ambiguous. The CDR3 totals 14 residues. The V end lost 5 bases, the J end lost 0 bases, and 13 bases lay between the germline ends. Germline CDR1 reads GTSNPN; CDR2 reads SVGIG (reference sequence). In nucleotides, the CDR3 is TGTGCCTGGGGTCGGGCAAACATGAACACTGAAGCTTTCTTT. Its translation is CAWGRANMNTEAFF.

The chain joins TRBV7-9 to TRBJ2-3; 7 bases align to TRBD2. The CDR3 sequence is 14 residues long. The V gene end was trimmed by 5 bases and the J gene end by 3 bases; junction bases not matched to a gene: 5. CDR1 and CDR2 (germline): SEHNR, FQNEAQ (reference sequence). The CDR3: CASSTGLVTDTQYF. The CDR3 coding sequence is TGTGCCAGCAGCACTGGACTAGTGACAGATACGCAGTATTTT.

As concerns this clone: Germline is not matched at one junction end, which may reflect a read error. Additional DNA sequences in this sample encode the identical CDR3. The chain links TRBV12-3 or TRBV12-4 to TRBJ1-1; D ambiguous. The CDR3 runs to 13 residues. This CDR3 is CASTPLINTEAFF. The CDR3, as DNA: TGTGCCAGCACCCCCCTGATTAACACTGAGGCTTTCTTT.

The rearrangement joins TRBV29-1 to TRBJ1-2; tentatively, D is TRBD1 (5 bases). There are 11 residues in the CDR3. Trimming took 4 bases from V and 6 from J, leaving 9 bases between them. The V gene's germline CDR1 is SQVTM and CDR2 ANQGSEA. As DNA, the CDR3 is TGCAGCGTTGGGGACGCGGATGGCTACACCTTC. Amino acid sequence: CSVGDADGYTF.

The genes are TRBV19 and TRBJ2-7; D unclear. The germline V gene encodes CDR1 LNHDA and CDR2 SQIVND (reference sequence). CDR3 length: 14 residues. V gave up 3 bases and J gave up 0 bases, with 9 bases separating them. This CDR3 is CASSMMLSSYEQYF. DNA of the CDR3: TGTGCCAGTAGTATGATGCTTAGCTCCTACGAGCAGTACTTC.

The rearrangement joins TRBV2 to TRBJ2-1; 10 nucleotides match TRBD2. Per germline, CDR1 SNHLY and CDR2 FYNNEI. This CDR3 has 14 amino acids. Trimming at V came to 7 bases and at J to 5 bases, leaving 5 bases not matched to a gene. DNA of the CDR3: TGTGCCAGCATCCCCCTAGCGGGGGACAATGAGCAGTTCTTC. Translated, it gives CASIPLAGDNEQFF.